The rows below give T cell receptor beta chains drawn from one sample of a study of cytomegalovirus exposure and HLA in healthy donors. Clones were sequenced by immunoSEQ multiplex PCR, and TCRdb holds only the in-frame ones, with some missing. The repertoire consists of some 150,000 clones, with 79% occurring once and the leading ten covering roughly 1.1%. The sample was PBMCs. Source of these receptors: a male donor in good health and CMV-seronegative. CDR3s include the opening cysteine and the closing phenylalanine or tryptophan. A D gene is named only where the DNA matches it firmly. Clone size is stated in some rows and not others, as once, few, many or a class when expanded.

abundance,v_gene,j_gene,d_gene,CDR3aa,CDR3nt
NA,TRBV9,TRBJ1-2,NA,CASSAYRKEGYGYTF,TGTGCCAGCAGCGCCTACAGGAAGGAGGGATATGGCTACACCTTC
NA,TRBV5-1,TRBJ2-3,NA,CASRRGRRTDTQYF,TGCGCCAGCCGGCGGGGCAGACGCACAGATACGCAGTATTTT
NA,TRBV6-4,TRBJ1-5,NA,CASSTDMNQPQHF,TGTGCCAGCTCTACGGACATGAATCAGCCCCAGCATTTT
few,TRBV7-8,TRBJ2-7,NA,CASSSGTHTYEQYF,TGTGCCAGCAGTTCCGGGACTCATACCTACGAGCAGTACTTC
NA,TRBV6-5,TRBJ1-2,TRBD1,CASSKGQGGYTF,TGTGCCAGCAGTAAAGGACAGGGAGGCTACACCTTC
NA,TRBV4-1,TRBJ2-7,TRBD1,CASRRDSHTYEQYF,TGCGCCAGCAGACGGGACAGTCACACCTACGAGCAGTACTTC
NA,TRBV7-9,TRBJ2-2,NA,CASGEGSRTGELFF,TGTGCCAGCGGTGAGGGCTCAAGAACCGGGGAGCTGTTTTTT
NA,TRBV5-4,TRBJ1-4,NA,CASSTGREKLFF,TGTGCCAGCAGCACGGGGAGAGAAAAACTGTTTTTT
NA,TRBV7-9,TRBJ2-1,NA,CASSSQSAGYNEQFF,TGTGCCAGCAGCTCCCAGTCCGCGGGTTACAATGAGCAGTTCTTC
few,TRBV7-2,TRBJ2-5,TRBD1,CASSWDRGNEQYF,TGTGCCAGCAGCTGGGACAGGGGTAATGAGCAGTACTTC
NA,TRBV2,TRBJ2-1,TRBD2,CASIRTSGGIEQFF,TGTGCCAGCATCCGGACTAGCGGGGGAATTGAGCAGTTCTTC
once,TRBV4-3,TRBJ2-2,NA,CASSQRTLNTGELFF,TGCGCCAGCAGCCAAAGGACTCTGAACACCGGGGAGCTGTTTTTT
NA,TRBV7-9,TRBJ1-1,TRBD1,CSSSLGTGGGGYEAFF,TGTTCCAGCAGCTTAGGGACAGGGGGTGGAGGGTACGAAGCTTTCTTT
few,TRBV5-1,TRBJ1-1,TRBD1,CASSGQNRAFF,TGCGCCAGCTCGGGACAGAATCGGGCTTTCTTT
NA,TRBV7-9,TRBJ1-4,TRBD1,CASSRRPGTGVNEKLFF,TGTGCCAGCAGCCGTCGGCCCGGGACAGGAGTTAATGAAAAACTGTTTTTT
NA,TRBV9,TRBJ2-7,TRBD1,CASSVDFRGPYEQYF,TGTGCCAGCAGCGTAGACTTCAGGGGGCCCTACGAGCAGTACTTC
once,TRBV2,TRBJ2-3,NA,CASRRDTNTDTQYF,TGTGCCAGCAGACGGGACACAAACACAGATACGCAGTATTTT
NA,TRBV15,TRBJ2-5,TRBD1,CATSRDREETQYF,TGTGCCACCAGCAGGGACAGGGAAGAGACCCAGTACTTC
NA,TRBV6-1,TRBJ1-5,NA,CASTRVFDLNQPQHF,TGTGCCAGCACTCGGGTTTTTGATCTTAATCAGCCCCAGCATTTT
few,TRBV10-3,TRBJ2-3,NA,CAISSSDTQYF,TGTGCCATCAGTTCTTCAGATACGCAGTATTTT
NA,TRBV10-3,TRBJ1-6,NA,CATFRGNNSPLHF,TGTGCCACGTTCCGGGGGAATAATTCACCCCTCCACTTT
NA,TRBV5-1,TRBJ2-1,TRBD2,CASSRSGLAGENEQFF,TGCGCCAGCAGCCGGTCAGGACTAGCGGGGGAAAATGAGCAGTTCTTC
few,TRBV6-6,TRBJ1-1,NA,CASSFNRANTEAFF,TGTGCCAGCAGTTTCAACAGGGCGAACACTGAAGCTTTCTTT
NA,TRBV29-1,TRBJ1-4,NA,CSAMGSSEKLFF,TGCAGCGCGATGGGCTCGTCTGAAAAACTGTTTTTT
NA,TRBV6-1,TRBJ2-1,NA,CASSESQGGSDEQFF,TGTGCCAGCAGTGAATCCCAAGGAGGTAGCGATGAGCAGTTCTTC
NA,TRBV19,TRBJ1-6,NA,CASSITDSPLHF,TGTGCCAGTAGTATTACTGATTCACCCCTCCACTTT
NA,TRBV7-8,TRBJ2-1,NA,CASSPGPHSYNEQFF,TGTGCCAGCAGCCCAGGCCCGCATTCCTACAATGAGCAGTTCTTC
NA,TRBV10-3,TRBJ1-5,TRBD1,CAISGQGESQPQHF,TGTGCCATCAGTGGGCAGGGGGAGAGTCAGCCCCAGCATTTT
NA,TRBV5-4,TRBJ2-3,TRBD1,CASSLVGTDSTDTQYF,TGTGCCAGCAGCTTGGTTGGGACAGATAGCACAGATACGCAGTATTTT
NA,TRBV7-2,TRBJ1-3,TRBD1,CASSPQGNGNTIYF,TGTGCCAGCAGCCCACAGGGGAACGGAAACACCATATATTTT
NA,TRBV4-3,TRBJ1-2,NA,CASSQEIGRDNYGYTF,TGCGCCAGCAGCCAAGAAATTGGCAGGGATAACTATGGCTACACCTTC
NA,TRBV19,TRBJ1-2,TRBD1,CASSSQGTGGGYGYTF,TGTGCCAGTAGTAGCCAAGGGACAGGGGGAGGCTATGGCTACACCTTC
NA,TRBV29-1,TRBJ1-1,NA,CSVRRGGETEAFF,TGCAGCGTCCGACGGGGTGGGGAAACTGAAGCTTTCTTT
few,TRBV4-3,TRBJ2-2,NA,CASTIAAANTGELFF,TGCGCCAGCACCATTGCCGCGGCGAACACCGGGGAGCTGTTTTTT
NA,TRBV5-4,TRBJ2-7,NA,CASSSQGRGNEQYF,TGTGCCAGCAGCTCGCAGGGGAGAGGAAACGAGCAGTACTTC
NA,TRBV5-1,TRBJ1-1,NA,CASSLDRAMSTEAFF,TGCGCCAGCAGCTTGGACAGGGCGATGAGCACTGAAGCTTTCTTT
once,TRBV7-3,TRBJ2-6,NA,CASRSSGANVLTF,TGTGCCAGTCGGAGCTCTGGGGCCAACGTCCTGACTTTC
NA,TRBV2,TRBJ1-4,TRBD1,CASSEQGRTNEKLFF,TGTGCCAGCAGCGAACAGGGGAGAACTAATGAAAAACTGTTTTTT
NA,TRBV12-5,TRBJ2-1,NA,CASGLSRGASGDEQFF,TGTGCTAGTGGTTTGTCGCGCGGAGCTAGTGGCGATGAGCAGTTCTTC
NA,TRBV7-9,TRBJ1-4,TRBD1,CASSQTGVGEKLFF,TGTGCCAGCAGCCAGACAGGGGTTGGTGAAAAACTGTTTTTT